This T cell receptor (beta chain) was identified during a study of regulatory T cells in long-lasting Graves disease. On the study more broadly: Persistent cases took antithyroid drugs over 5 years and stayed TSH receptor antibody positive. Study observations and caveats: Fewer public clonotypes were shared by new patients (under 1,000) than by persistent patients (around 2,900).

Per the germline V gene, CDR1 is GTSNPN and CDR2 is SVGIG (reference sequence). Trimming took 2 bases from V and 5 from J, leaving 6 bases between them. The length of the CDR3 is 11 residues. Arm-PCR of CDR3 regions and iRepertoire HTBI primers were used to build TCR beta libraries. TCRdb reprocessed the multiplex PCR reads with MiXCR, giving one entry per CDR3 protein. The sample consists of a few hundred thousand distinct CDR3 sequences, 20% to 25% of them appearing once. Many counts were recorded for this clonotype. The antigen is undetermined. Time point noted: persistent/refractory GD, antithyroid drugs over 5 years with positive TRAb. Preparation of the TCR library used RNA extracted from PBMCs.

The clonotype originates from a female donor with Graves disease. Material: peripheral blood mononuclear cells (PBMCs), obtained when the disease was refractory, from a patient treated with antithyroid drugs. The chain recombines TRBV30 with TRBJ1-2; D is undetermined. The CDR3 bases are TGTGCCTGGAGTACGGCATATGGCTACACCTTC. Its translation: CAWSTAYGYTF.